What follows is one TCR beta chain and its context. The antigen is not known. The sample belongs to a study of graft-versus-host responses after intestinal transplantation. This table comes from immunoSEQ multiplex PCR, and its TCRdb copy is limited to in-frame clones, with some not included. The sample lists more than 75,000 clones, approximately 89% occurring once. The germline V gene encodes CDR1 SGHTA and CDR2 FQGNSA. Deletions cut 1 base from V and 3 bases from J, with 4 bases between. The CDR3 sequence is 12 residues long. Study-wide findings and caveats: Detected in recipient marrow were GvH clones, some of which were first observed in ileum or blood.

Sequenced here: unstimulated CD4+ T cells sorted from spleen or lymph node cells, sampled before transplant. This TCR derives from a human donor who was the organ donor for an intestinal transplant. The V and J genes are TRBV7-2 and TRBJ2-7; D unresolved. The CDR3 protein is CASSLVRYEQYF. CDR3 nucleotides: TGTGCCAGCAGCTTAGTTCGCTACGAGCAGTACTTC.